This T cell receptor beta chain originates from a study of cytomegalovirus exposure and HLA in healthy donors (dated 2017 in TCRdb). The study in broad terms: According to a later analysis, one platform produced both the roughly 130 validation repertoires and the 730 or so repertoires of the first cohort. A separate validation cohort of approximately 120 different subjects was used in addition to the roughly 700-subject first cohort. High-throughput TCR immunosequencing, statistical association of individual TCRs with disease status, and machine learning were combined to predict cytomegalovirus infection status. The study aimed to test whether signatures of past pathogen exposure could be identified by cataloging public T cell receptors. Points the paper makes about the study in general: The classifier was reported to diagnose cytomegalovirus status with high specificity and sensitivity in both the original cohort and the validation cohort. Across donors, most TCR sequences were observed very rarely, whereas some public TCRs were present in many individuals. The authors suggested that the approach could potentially be generalized to other disease states and immunological phenotypes. In a later analysis, TCRs clustered in the first cohort were found to also tend to co-occur in the approximately 120 validation repertoires, with over 90% of cluster scores above 0. The study listed 150 to 200 TCR beta chains as associated with cytomegalovirus. All 110 or so repertoires were used to score co-occurrence in the validation cohort in a later analysis, because that analysis had no HLA typing for the cohort. Three of the identified cytomegalovirus-associated TCR beta chains were confirmed in vitro to be specific for cytomegalovirus antigens.

The CDR3 spans 14 residues, from the cysteine through the phenylalanine. Only the CDR3 DNA stays, 42 bases, in frame from base 1. Trimming takes 0 bases from V and 6 bases from J, and the germline ends sit 13 bases apart. The germline V gene sets CDR1 to SGHRS and CDR2 to YFSETQ. Separate from the approximately 670-subject first cohort, the validation cohort of 90 to 150 subjects was the group to which the donors belonged. Details on this clone: What antigen it recognizes has not been identified. Base qualities are missing; no much larger clone stands one base away.

Libraries were constructed by the immunoSEQ multiplex PCR assay. The authors processed their data as follows. To diagnose cytomegalovirus status from the catalog of TCR beta chain sequences, a statistical classification framework was built. In TCRdb, the immuneACCESS table is reduced to in-frame sequences with V and J assigned. These tables do not hold every clone; where another copy was compared, an unresolved V gene accounts for under half, and the others remain unexplained. V, J and clone size reflect that table, while D and trimming were determined from the DNA. The sample has over 200,000 clones on record, about nine tenths of them singletons. The ten largest clones represent approximately 3.1% of the sample.

Sequencing was performed on PBMCs. The TCR originated in a woman in her thirties in good health and CMV-seronegative. The sequence joins TRBV5-1 to TRBJ2-7; the D gene could be TRBD1 or TRBD2, each one agreeing over 7 bases. DNA sequence: TGCGCCAGCAGCTTGGTTCAGGGGGGGGCCGAGCAGTACTTC. It encodes CASSLVQGGAEQYF. The reference TRBV5-1 and TRBJ2-7 proteins fill in what lies around the CDR3, so the full variable domain reads KAGVTQTPRYLIKTRGQQVTLSCSPISGHRSVSWYQQTPGQGLQFLFEYFSETQRNKGNFPGRFSGRQFSNSRSEMNVSTLELGDSALYLCASSLVQGGAEQYFGPGTRLTVT.